This T cell receptor beta chain was obtained from a study of response to subunit inactivated influenza vaccine. A single record per CDR3 protein comes from TCRdb applying MiXCR to the RT-PCR reads. The data contain about 310,000 distinct CDR3 sequences, 21% of them singletons. Concerning this clonotype: What it binds is unknown.

Study results and caveats: It was the authors' suggestion that each seasonal influenza vaccination recruits few new T cells.

The CDR3 totals 17 residues. CDR1 and CDR2 from the germline V gene are MNHNS and SASEGT. V was trimmed by 3 bases and J by 2 bases, leaving 14 bases between them. This receptor was taken from a man in his fifties or sixties who received an inactivated influenza vaccine. Sequenced material: PBMCs from blood, taken about 19 months after vaccination. The chain is built from TRBV6-1 and TRBJ1-6; TRBD1 might be the D (6 bases). CDR3 residues: CASSDTGQTPYNSPLHF. The CDR3 DNA is TGTGCCAGCAGTGATACGGGACAAACTCCCTATAATTCACCCCTCCACTTT.